The entry that follows covers one TCR beta chain sequence. Its antigen is still unknown. Base qualities are missing; no much larger clone stands one base away. V trim: 8 bases; J trim: 6 bases; unmatched bases: 12. There are 14 amino acids in the CDR3, from cysteine to phenylalanine inclusive. Only the CDR3 region is kept as DNA, spanning 42 bases read in frame from base 1. The germline V gene encodes CDR1 KGHSH and CDR2 LQKENI. TCRbeta CDR3 regions were amplified from genomic DNA by means of the immunoSEQ Assay, a bias-controlled multiplex PCR. As for how the authors treated the data: Within the assay, amplification of reference gene primers was used to estimate how many nucleated cells each sample contained. To quantify the absolute abundance of each unique TCRbeta CDR3 rearrangement, sequence reads were collapsed and filtered. Productive Simpson clonality was computed per sample as the square root of Simpson's diversity index over productive rearrangements. Entries here come from immuneACCESS through TCRdb and include only in-frame sequences with V and J called. Some clones fail to appear in such tables; in the studies checked, an unresolved V gene covers under half of the shortfall, and the cause of the remainder is unknown. V and J calls and clone size follow that table, whereas D and trimming were derived from the DNA. The sample table holds 200,000 to 250,000 clones, of which approximately 84% were seen once. In total, the top ten clones hold about 7.8% of the sample.

The data are from a study of blood T cell repertoires in COVID-19 (dated by TCRdb to about 2020). Regarding the complete study: Samples from collaborators originated in the United States, Italy and Spain and spanned both the acute and convalescent phases of COVID-19. The prospective study material was composed of cDNA or gDNA derived from T cells, B-cell-depleted T cells, or PBMCs. Subjects who had been exposed to COVID-19, were actively infected with it, or had recovered from it provided the deeply sampled blood TCRbeta repertoires that made up the dataset. The repertoires were released in a freely available public database meant as a resource for research on the immune response to SARS-CoV-2. Samples came from the ongoing ImmuneRACE study (first 160 participants) plus 1,254 subjects from 6 global collaborators. The sample metadata nearly always contained a de-identified subject ID, COVID-19 status, age in years and sex. HLA class I and class II types, where available, came from metadata supplied by the sample provider rather than from assay-based typing. Broader findings and caveats from the paper: Clinical and demographic metadata were provided uncurated, with the amount varying by source and participant.

At one collaborating source in Seattle, patients were enrolled during active infection and were followed longitudinally through the course of disease. Whole blood was collected in K2EDTA tubes by collaborating institutions according to the institutions' own protocols. For TCRbeta analysis, collaborators shipped samples in one of three forms: frozen whole blood, isolated PBMCs, or DNA extracted from either of those sample types. Sequenced material: peripheral blood. This TCR was recovered from a woman of 80 years or more with COVID-19, enrolled during active disease. This receptor chain uses TRBV18 and TRBJ1-1, with 7 bases aligning to TRBD1. The DNA sequence is TGTGCCAGCACACGACAGGGTAGACCGGCTGAAGCTTTCTTT. Its amino acids are CASTRQGRPAEAFF.